The 27 T cell receptor beta chains in this list originate from one sample, sequenced in a study of T cell responses to AZD1222 COVID-19 vaccine. Repertoires were generated with immunoSEQ multiplex PCR, while TCRdb's copy carries only in-frame clones and drops some. The data hold roughly 150,000 clones, with 80% to 95% observed a single time. Sequenced here: peripheral blood, sampled on day 0 of AZD1222 vaccination. Every receptor here comes from an adult in good health.

The chain carries TRBV27 and TRBJ2-1, with D tentatively TRBD1 or TRBD2 (5 bases each). Trimming pared 10 bases from V and 7 bases from J, leaving 17 bases between. This CDR3 contains 13 residues. Germline CDR1 reads MNHEY; CDR2 reads SMNVEV (reference sequence). CDR3 sequence: CAIMSWGMNEQFF. As DNA, the CDR3 is TGTGCCATCATGTCCTGGGGGATGAATGAGCAGTTCTTC.

The chain combines TRBV14 with TRBJ1-4; D call uncertain. V lost 4 bases and J 0 bases, leaving 6 bases between the germline ends. The CDR3 length is 14 residues. CDR1 and CDR2 (germline): SGHDN, FVKESK. The CDR3, as DNA: TGTGCCAGCAGCCTCAGGACAACTAATGAAAAACTGTTTTTT. It translates to CASSLRTTNEKLFF. The whole variable domain, filled in from reference TRBV14 and TRBJ1-4, reads EAGVTQFPSHSVIEKGQTVTLRCDPISGHDNLYWYRRVMGKEIKFLLHFVKESKQDESGMPNNRFLAERTGGTYSTLKVQPAELEDSGVYFCASSLRTTNEKLFFGSGTQLSVL.

The chain couples TRBV12-3 or TRBV12-4 to TRBJ2-7; D uncertain. The ends were cut back, 6 bases at V and 5 bases at J, with 14 bases in the middle. This CDR3 comprises 13 residues. The chain's CDR3 is CASSPNSWDEQYF. In nucleotides, the CDR3 is TGTGCCAGCAGCCCGAACTCCTGGGACGAGCAGTACTTC.

The rearrangement links TRBV19 to TRBJ1-3; no reliable D call. Germline loops: CDR1 LNHDA, CDR2 SQIVND (reference sequence). This CDR3 region has 15 residues. Deletions cut 5 bases from V and 1 base from J, with 12 bases between. In DNA, the CDR3 is TGTGCCAGTAGTTACAGCCTCTCTTCTGGAAACACCATATATTTT. Protein product: CASSYSLSSGNTIYF.

The chain carries TRBV6-5 and TRBJ2-7; D unclear. Germline assignment: CDR1 MNHEY and CDR2 SVGAGI. CDR3 length: 14 residues. With 2 bases removed from V and 4 bases from J, the gap between germline ends came to 12 bases. CDR3 sequence: CASSYRPGAYEQYF. The CDR3 DNA sequence: TGTGCCAGCAGTTACCGGCCCGGTGCGTACGAGCAGTACTTC.

This chain joins TRBV11-2 and TRBJ2-7, with D maybe TRBD2 (5 bases). Germline V gives CDR1 SGHAT, CDR2 FQNNGV. This CDR3 has 17 residues. Trimming took off 4 bases at V and 5 bases at J, with 24 bases between the two ends. CDR3 loop: CASSSKRPTRSNNEQYF. The DNA for the CDR3 is TGTGCCAGCAGCTCCAAACGACCAACTAGATCCAATAACGAGCAGTACTTC.

This clone was observed a handful of times. The CDR3 DNA reads TGTGCCAGCAGACCCCCCAGGGGGAAGGGTGGCTACACCTTC. Protein sequence: CASRPPRGKGGYTF. The rearrangement uses TRBV6-5 and TRBJ1-2; TRBD1 agrees at 7 bases. The CDR3 totals 14 residues. Trimming took 6 bases from V and 7 from J; bases not matched to a gene: 11. Per the germline V gene, CDR1 is MNHEY and CDR2 is SVGAGI.

The rearrangement joins TRBV4-3 to TRBJ1-1; D gene uncertain. The CDR3 length is 13 residues. V lost 0 bases and J lost 11, with 13 bases in between. Germline V gene data show CDR1 as LGHNA and CDR2 as YSLEER. This CDR3 is CASSQEGGSRAFF. The CDR3 nucleotides are TGCGCCAGCAGCCAAGAGGGAGGGTCCCGGGCTTTCTTT.

The rearrangement uses TRBV12-3 or TRBV12-4 and TRBJ2-7; D might be TRBD2 (7 bases). This CDR3 spans 12 amino acids. V lost 7 bases and J 5 bases, leaving 12 bases between the germline ends. The CDR3 DNA reads as TGTGCCAGCACCACCGGGGGGCACGAGCAGTACTTC. This sequence encodes CASTTGGHEQYF.

The chain uses TRBV7-9 and TRBJ2-5; the D is unclear. Per the germline V gene, CDR1 is SEHNR and CDR2 is FQNEAQ (reference sequence). Trimming shortened V by 5 bases and J by 7 bases, and 11 bases separated the two germline ends. This CDR3 is built from 12 residues. The CDR3 DNA follows: TGTGCCAGCAGCCTCCTGGTCGGGACCCAGTACTTC. Amino acid sequence: CASSLLVGTQYF.

The chain carries TRBV7-2 and TRBJ1-5, with 8 bases aligning to TRBD1. The CDR3 has 15 amino acids. Germline CDR1 is SGHTA and CDR2 is FQGNSA. V was clipped by 3 bases and J by 3 bases; unmatched bases: 4. The chain's CDR3 is CASSFKDRVNQPQHF. CDR3 DNA: TGTGCCAGCAGCTTTAAGGACAGGGTCAATCAGCCCCAGCATTTT.

The chain uses TRBV19 and TRBJ1-5, with D possibly matching TRBD1 (5 bases). The CDR3 runs 19 residues. Between the trimmed V and J ends, which lost 1 base and 4 bases, there was a span of 23 bases. Per germline, CDR1 LNHDA and CDR2 SQIVND (reference sequence). The CDR3 here is CASSIGRGRATPKNQPQHF. The CDR3 region has the DNA TGTGCCAGTAGTATAGGGAGGGGCAGGGCCACACCAAAAAATCAGCCCCAGCATTTT.

Here the CDR3 reads CASSSVVDTSDEQFF. CDR3 in DNA: TGCGCCAGCAGCTCTGTCGTCGACACTAGCGATGAGCAGTTCTTC. The V gene is TRBV5-1, the J gene TRBJ2-1, with 7 bases matching TRBD2. The CDR3 runs 15 residues. Looked up from germline, CDR1 is SGHRS and CDR2 is YFSETQ. V was clipped by 3 bases and J by 8 bases; unmatched bases: 11.

J is TRBJ1-2 and V is TRBV2; 7 bases are a match to TRBD1. Germline V gene data show CDR1 as SNHLY and CDR2 as FYNNEI. CDR3 size: 20 residues. Losses at the gene ends were 6 bases for V and 1 base for J; bases not matched to a gene: 23. The CDR3 DNA sequence: TGTGCCAGCAGCGAGTGGGGTAATCGGGACAGATACCTTAATAACTATGGCTACACCTTC. It encodes CASSEWGNRDRYLNNYGYTF.

The chain is built from TRBV5-4 and TRBJ1-1; D is unclear. Germline V CDR1 and CDR2: SGHNT, YYREEE (reference sequence). The CDR3 has 14 residues. The V and J ends lost 0 bases and 0 bases respectively, with 6 bases between them. The CDR3 nucleotides read TGTGCCAGCAGCTTGGAACGCTTGAACACTGAAGCTTTCTTT. Its translation: CASSLERLNTEAFF.

This chain connects TRBV9 to TRBJ2-7; 9 bases fit TRBD2. The CDR3 runs to 15 residues. The V gene end was trimmed by 0 bases and the J gene end by 7 bases; junction bases not matched to a gene: 8. In germline, CDR1 is SGDLS, CDR2 YYNGEE. CDR3 in DNA: TGTGCCAGCAGCGTAGCTGCGGGAGGGTCTCAGGAGCAGTACTTC. It specifies CASSVAAGGSQEQYF.

V gene TRBV4-1 combines with J gene TRBJ2-7; TRBD2 aligns across 7 bases. V trimming: 7 bases; J trimming: 0 bases; junction bases outside the gene matches: 9. This CDR3 region has 15 residues. Germline CDR1 reads MGHRA; CDR2 reads YSYEKL. CDR3 loop: CASKSAGTNSYEQYF. The CDR3 nucleotides are TGCGCCAGCAAATCTGCCGGGACTAACTCCTACGAGCAGTACTTC.

The chain recombines TRBV27 with TRBJ1-1, with 7 nucleotides matching TRBD1. This CDR3 spans 15 amino acids. CDR1 and CDR2 from the germline V gene are MNHEY and SMNVEV (reference sequence). V lost 6 bases, J lost 4 bases, and 11 bases stayed unmatched. The CDR3 here is CASRQGRWQSTEAFF. The CDR3 DNA reads as TGTGCCAGCAGACAGGGGAGGTGGCAGAGCACTGAAGCTTTCTTT.

Written as DNA, the CDR3 is TGTGCCAGCTCACCTCGGGACAGGGATGAAAAACTGTTTTTT. Encoded protein: CASSPRDRDEKLFF. This chain joins TRBV18 and TRBJ1-4, with TRBD1 matching 9 bases. This CDR3 contains 14 residues. After removal of 3 bases from V and 6 bases from J, the junction contained 2 bases not matched to a gene. Germline V lookup: CDR1 KGHSH, CDR2 LQKENI.

The chain links TRBV28 to TRBJ2-5, with TRBD1 as a possible D gene (5 bases). This CDR3 spans 14 amino acids. Trimming shortened V by 6 bases and J by 5 bases, and 16 bases separated the two germline ends. Germline assignment: CDR1 MDHEN and CDR2 SYDVKM. Written as DNA, the CDR3 is TGTGCCAGCAGCCCCCAGCAAGCAGGGGAGACCCAGTACTTC. This sequence encodes CASSPQQAGETQYF.

The count of this clone is one. The chain employs TRBV28 and TRBJ1-5; maybe TRBD1 (5 bases). With 1 base removed from V and 5 bases from J, the gap between germline ends came to 24 bases. Germline CDR1 is MDHEN and CDR2 is SYDVKM. This CDR3 region has 19 residues. The CDR3 region is CASSLSQGLADSIDQPQHF. Written as DNA, the CDR3 is TGTGCCAGCAGTTTATCCCAGGGTTTAGCCGATAGCATCGATCAGCCCCAGCATTTT.

V usage is TRBV6-5 and J usage is TRBJ2-5; 9 nucleotides agree with TRBD1. The CDR3 extends over 15 amino acids. Germline V CDR1 and CDR2: MNHEY, SVGAGI. Unmatched junction bases numbered 7, after V lost 4 bases and J lost 4 bases. CDR3 sequence: CASSLNRGLGETQYF. Written as DNA, the CDR3 is TGTGCCAGCAGTTTAAACAGGGGGCTGGGAGAGACCCAGTACTTC.

This chain links TRBV14 with TRBJ2-3; tentative D call: TRBD2 (6 bases). The germline V gene encodes CDR1 SGHDN and CDR2 FVKESK. The V end was cut by 0 bases, the J end by 2 bases, with 12 bases between. CDR3 length: 16 residues. The CDR3 sequence is CASSQDRDFPTDTQYF. The CDR3 region has the DNA TGTGCCAGCAGCCAAGACAGGGACTTTCCCACAGATACGCAGTATTTT.

The V call is TRBV30, the J call TRBJ1-5; no definite D call. This CDR3 comprises 14 residues. Germline CDR1 is GTSNPN and CDR2 is SVGIG (reference sequence). Trimming removed 5 bases from V and 1 base from J, with 12 bases in between. The CDR3 sequence is CAWGDFPSNQPQHF. In DNA form, the CDR3 reads TGTGCCTGGGGCGATTTTCCCAGCAATCAGCCCCAGCATTTT.

The V call is TRBV12-3 or TRBV12-4, the J call TRBJ1-5; D remains ambiguous. Trimming stripped 2 bases from V and 4 bases from J, with 6 bases between. This CDR3 contains 13 residues. The CDR3 sequence is CASSLLRNQPQHF. CDR3 nucleotide sequence: TGTGCCAGCAGTTTATTACGGAATCAGCCCCAGCATTTT.

V and J are TRBV19 and TRBJ1-4, with a possible D match to TRBD1 (5 bases). V shed 10 bases and J shed 10 bases, with 16 bases lying between them. This CDR3 has 12 amino acids. The germline V gene has CDR1 LNHDA and CDR2 SQIVND (reference sequence). CDR3 in amino acids: CATHPGGGKLFF. CDR3 DNA sequence: TGTGCCACCCACCCCGGGGGGGGAAAACTGTTTTTT.

The CDR3 DNA is TGTGCCAGCAGCTTAATGGGACAGGGTGATGGCTACACCTTC. Its translation: CASSLMGQGDGYTF. The chain has TRBV7-3 and TRBJ1-2, with 9 bases aligning to TRBD1. Germline V gene data show CDR1 as SGHTA and CDR2 as FQGTGA. Trimming took 1 base from V and 6 from J; bases not matched to a gene: 3. The CDR3 covers 14 residues.